In this sample, the clone carrying this TCR beta chain turned up a few times. The CDR3 totals 15 residues. Germline V gene data show CDR1 as SGHTS and CDR2 as YDEGEE. The V and J ends lost 3 bases and 4 bases respectively, with 14 bases between them. The sample belongs to a study of regulatory T cells in long-lasting Graves disease. Regarding time point: newly diagnosed GD, antithyroid drugs for less than 3 months. Following extraction of RNA from PBMCs, that RNA was used to make the TCR library. Arm-PCR of CDR3 regions and iRepertoire HTBI primers were used to build TCR beta libraries. MiXCR, run by TCRdb on the multiplex PCR reads, gives a single entry per CDR3 protein. Altogether roughly 400,000 distinct CDR3 sequences are present, 15% being singletons, with the ten largest covering approximately 7.6%. The same specimen was also included in a second study, on T cells in Graves' hyperthyroidism and ophthalmopathy.

Sequencing was performed on peripheral blood mononuclear cells (PBMCs), taken at new diagnosis, from a patient treated with antithyroid drugs. This clonotype was obtained from a middle-aged woman with Graves disease. This chain joins TRBV5-8 and TRBJ1-5; D gene unclear. Here the CDR3 reads CASSSRIFENQPQHF. The CDR3 nucleotides are TGTGCCAGCAGCTCCCGGATTTTTGAGAATCAGCCCCAGCATTTT.